This T cell receptor beta chain was recovered during a study of blood T cell repertoires in COVID-19. Whole-study context: There were acute and convalescent COVID-19 samples, and they came from the United States, Italy and Spain. Nucleic acid was either cDNA or gDNA, and it came from T cells, B-cell-depleted T cells, or PBMCs.

Original processing notes: Amplifying reference gene primers gave estimates of nucleated cell counts. Produced via immunoSEQ multiplex PCR; TCRdb's table is partial and in-frame only. That table supplies the V and J calls and clone size; D and trimming were determined from the DNA. This sample has about 140,000 clones, with around 90% found just once. Germline V gene sequence: CDR1 MNHEY, CDR2 SMNVEV (reference sequence). V was shortened by 6 bases and J by 0 bases, with 11 bases between the two germline ends. The CDR3 sequence is 15 residues long. This chain connects TRBV27 to TRBJ1-4, with D perhaps TRBD1 (6 bases). The material sequenced was peripheral blood. The receptor was isolated from a woman between 50 and 59 years old with acute or convalescent COVID-19. The CDR3 sequence is CASRSYRATNEKLFF. CDR3 nucleotide sequence: TGTGCCAGCAGGTCCTACAGGGCAACTAATGAAAAACTGTTTTTT.